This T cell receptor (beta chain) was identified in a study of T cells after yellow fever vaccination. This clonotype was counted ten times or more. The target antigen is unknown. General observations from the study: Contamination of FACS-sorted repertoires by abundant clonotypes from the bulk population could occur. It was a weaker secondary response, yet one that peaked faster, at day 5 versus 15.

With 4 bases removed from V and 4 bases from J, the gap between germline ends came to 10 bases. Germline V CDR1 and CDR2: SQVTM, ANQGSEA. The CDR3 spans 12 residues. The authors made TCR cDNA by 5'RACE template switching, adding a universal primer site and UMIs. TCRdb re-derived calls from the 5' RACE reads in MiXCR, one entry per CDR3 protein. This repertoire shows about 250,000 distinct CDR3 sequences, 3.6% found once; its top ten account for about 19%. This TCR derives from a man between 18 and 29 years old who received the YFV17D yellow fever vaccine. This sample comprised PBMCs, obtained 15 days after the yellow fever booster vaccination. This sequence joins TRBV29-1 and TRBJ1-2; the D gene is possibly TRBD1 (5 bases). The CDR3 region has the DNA TGCAGCGTTGTATCTGGGACCTATGGCTACACCTTC. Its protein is CSVVSGTYGYTF.